These T cell receptor beta chains were read from a single sample in a study of cytomegalovirus exposure and HLA in healthy donors. TCRdb keeps only in-frame clones here, not all; method: immunoSEQ multiplex PCR. The repertoire holds some 150,000 clones, with about four fifths as singletons. The sequenced sample consisted of PBMCs. These receptors originate from a woman in her twenties or thirties in good health and CMV-seropositive. CDR3s include the opening cysteine and the closing phenylalanine or tryptophan. D genes are given only for firm matches. Size tells how often a clone was seen (once, few, many) or the class of an expanded clone, and some rows leave it out.

D: TRBD2
size: NA
J: TRBJ2-1
V: TRBV5-6
DNA: TGTGCCAGCAGGGGTAGCGGGGGGAATTACAATGAGCAGTTCTTC
CDR3: CASRGSGGNYNEQFF

D: TRBD2
size: NA
J: TRBJ2-3
V: TRBV5-4
DNA: TGTGCCAGCAGCTGGACTAGCGGGGGGACAGATACGCAGTATTTT
CDR3: CASSWTSGGTDTQYF

D: NA
size: NA
J: TRBJ2-2
V: TRBV5-6
DNA: TGTGCCAGCAGCTTGGCCGGGTTAGAGAACACCGGGGAGCTGTTTTTT
CDR3: CASSLAGLENTGELFF

D: TRBD1
size: NA
J: TRBJ2-3
V: TRBV28
DNA: TGTGCCAGCTGTAAAGGGACAGGGGACACAGATACGCAGTATTTT
CDR3: CASCKGTGDTDTQYF

D: NA
size: NA
J: TRBJ1-2
V: TRBV6-6
DNA: TGTGCCAGCAGCCTACGACTGACAGCATTCCTGTTC
CDR3: CASSLRLTAFLF

D: TRBD1
size: NA
J: TRBJ2-7
V: TRBV9
DNA: TGTGCCAGCAGCGCGGACAGGGCCCACGAGCAGTACTTC
CDR3: CASSADRAHEQYF

D: TRBD2
size: NA
J: TRBJ2-5
V: TRBV6-1
DNA: TGTGCCAGCAGTGATCGATGGCTAGCGGGGGCAAAAGAGACCCAGTACTTC
CDR3: CASSDRWLAGAKETQYF

D: NA
size: NA
J: TRBJ1-1
V: TRBV6-1
DNA: TGTGCCAGCAGAAGGAGGATGAACACTGAAGCTTTCTTT
CDR3: CASRRRMNTEAFF

D: NA
size: NA
J: TRBJ1-5
V: TRBV4-1
DNA: TGCGCCAGCAGCCAAGTATATACGGAGCATCAGCCCCAGCATTTT
CDR3: CASSQVYTEHQPQHF

D: TRBD2
size: NA
J: TRBJ2-1
V: TRBV30
DNA: TGTGCCTGGAGGATTTTAGCTAGCGGGGGGTACAATGAGCAGTTCTTC
CDR3: CAWRILASGGYNEQFF

D: TRBD2
size: NA
J: TRBJ2-2
V: TRBV4-3
DNA: TGCGCCAGCAGCCAAGAACCCCGGACTAGCGGGGGGGGTTCCGGGGAGCTGTTTTTT
CDR3: CASSQEPRTSGGGSGELFF

D: NA
size: NA
J: TRBJ1-6
V: TRBV5-1
DNA: TGCGCCAGCAGCTTCGTACAGGGTAATTCACCCCTCCACTTT
CDR3: CASSFVQGNSPLHF

D: NA
size: NA
J: TRBJ2-5
V: TRBV5-4
DNA: TGTGCCAGCAGCTTGACGGTACAAGAGACCCAGTACTTC
CDR3: CASSLTVQETQYF

D: TRBD1
size: NA
J: TRBJ2-5
V: TRBV5-1
DNA: TGCGCCAGCAGCTTGGAGGGGACAGGTCGAGAGACCCAGTACTTC
CDR3: CASSLEGTGRETQYF

D: NA
size: NA
J: TRBJ2-2
V: TRBV30
DNA: TGTGCCTGGAGGGCACGGGGACTTCGCACCGGGGAGCTGTTTTTT
CDR3: CAWRARGLRTGELFF

D: NA
size: NA
J: TRBJ1-4
V: TRBV6-5
DNA: TGTGCCAGCAGTTACATATCAGGGGCAAGTGAAAAACTGTTTTTT
CDR3: CASSYISGASEKLFF

D: TRBD1
size: NA
J: TRBJ2-1
V: TRBV11-1
DNA: TGTGCCAGCAGCTCACAGGGGGCGCGTTTCAATGAGCAGTTCTTC
CDR3: CASSSQGARFNEQFF

D: TRBD1
size: NA
J: TRBJ1-4
V: TRBV6-5
DNA: TGTGCCAGTAGTTCTCTAGACAGGGGGCACGAAAAACTGTTTTTT
CDR3: CASSSLDRGHEKLFF

D: TRBD1
size: few
J: TRBJ1-1
V: TRBV4-3
DNA: TGCGCCAGCAGCCAAGAGATCCAGGGGGCGCGGAAAGCTTTCTTT
CDR3: CASSQEIQGARKAFF

D: NA
size: NA
J: TRBJ1-2
V: TRBV6-5
DNA: TGTGCCAGCAGTTACTCGAGTAATCCCGGGAACTATGGCTACACCTTC
CDR3: CASSYSSNPGNYGYTF

D: NA
size: NA
J: TRBJ1-1
V: TRBV7-9
DNA: TGTGCCAGCAGCTTACAGATGGTGAACACTGAAGCTTTCTTT
CDR3: CASSLQMVNTEAFF

D: NA
size: NA
J: TRBJ1-4
V: TRBV2
DNA: TGTGCCAGCAAGCTTCGACAGGCGGTTGAAAAACTGTTTTTT
CDR3: CASKLRQAVEKLFF

D: NA
size: NA
J: TRBJ1-2
V: TRBV18
DNA: TGTGCCAGCTCACCCCCGGGGAGGCATGGCTACACCTTC
CDR3: CASSPPGRHGYTF

D: TRBD2
size: few
J: TRBJ2-1
V: TRBV6-5
DNA: TGTGCCAGCAGTTACTCTAGCGGGGGCCCCAATGAGCAGTTCTTC
CDR3: CASSYSSGGPNEQFF

D: NA
size: once
J: TRBJ1-1
V: TRBV7-9
DNA: TGTGCCAGCAGCTTAGCCACAGCTGGGAACACTGAAGCTTTCTTT
CDR3: CASSLATAGNTEAFF

D: TRBD1
size: NA
J: TRBJ2-1
V: TRBV19
DNA: TGTGCCAGTAGTGCTCCCGGGACAGATTATTACAATGAGCAGTTCTTC
CDR3: CASSAPGTDYYNEQFF

D: NA
size: NA
J: TRBJ1-1
V: TRBV18
DNA: TGTGCCAGCTCACCAAATATCCAGGGCGCGGGGGGGACTGAAGCTTTCTTT
CDR3: CASSPNIQGAGGTEAFF

D: TRBD1
size: once
J: TRBJ2-5
V: TRBV11-3
DNA: TGTGCCAGCAGTATAGGGGACAGGGGGCTTGAGACCCAGTACTTC
CDR3: CASSIGDRGLETQYF

D: NA
size: NA
J: TRBJ1-2
V: TRBV5-3
DNA: TGTGCCAGAAGCTTGGTACAGGGTTGGGGCTACACCTTC
CDR3: CARSLVQGWGYTF

D: NA
size: few
J: TRBJ2-4
V: TRBV10-3
DNA: TGTGCCATCAGTGAGGTCGCCACAGGGAGGGGAAACATTCAGTACTTC
CDR3: CAISEVATGRGNIQYF

D: NA
size: NA
J: TRBJ1-5
V: TRBV6-1
DNA: TGTGCCAGTGGGCCCTATCAGCCCCAGCATTTT
CDR3: CASGPYQPQHF

D: NA
size: NA
J: TRBJ2-2
V: TRBV9
DNA: TGTGCCAGCAGCCTTCACACCCAGGGGAACACCGGGGAGCTGTTTTTT
CDR3: CASSLHTQGNTGELFF

D: NA
size: NA
J: TRBJ2-1
V: TRBV21-1
DNA: TGTGCCAGCGTCCGCCGTCGGCAGGGGCCATACAATGAGCAGTTCTTC
CDR3: CASVRRRQGPYNEQFF